This passage covers 9 T cell receptor beta chains from one sample sequenced in a study of CD8+ T cells in alopecia areata. Sequencing used cDNA as its template, made by extracting RNA and reverse transcribing it. The method was immunoSEQ multiplex PCR; TCRdb's version includes in-frame clones alone and lacks a portion of them. The sample includes 110,000 to 150,000 clones, roughly three fifths of them seen just once. The source was CD4+ T cells sorted from blood, collected at week 0. The receptors here all came from a human donor with alopecia areata.

The V and J genes are TRBV30 and TRBJ1-6; D call uncertain. Looked up from germline, CDR1 is GTSNPN and CDR2 is SVGIG (reference sequence). The CDR3 runs to 14 residues. Trimming removed 0 bases from V and 9 bases from J, with 12 bases in between. CDR3 nucleotides: TGTGCCTGGAGTGTACTGGCAGAGGTTTCACCCCTCCACTTT. Translation: CAWSVLAEVSPLHF.

This clone has just a few counts. The chain uses TRBV29-1 and TRBJ2-7, with a possible D match to TRBD2 (5 bases). Germline V lookup: CDR1 SQVTM, CDR2 ANQGSEA. The CDR3 has 12 residues. V dropped 4 bases and J dropped 6 bases, with 13 bases sitting between them. The CDR3 region is CSVVPPGSEQYF. CDR3 coding DNA: TGCAGCGTTGTTCCCCCGGGGAGCGAGCAGTACTTC.

This clone occurred once. The chain couples TRBV4-1 to TRBJ2-1; D not certain. Germline V gene data show CDR1 as MGHRA and CDR2 as YSYEKL. The CDR3 is 15 amino acids. V gave up 0 bases and J gave up 6 bases, with 12 bases separating them. Here the CDR3 DNA reads TGCGCCAGCAGCCAAGAGCTAAGCGCGTCCAATGAGCAGTTCTTC. It is translated as CASSQELSASNEQFF.

The chain employs TRBV5-6 and TRBJ2-5; D is undetermined. Germline CDR1 SGHDT, CDR2 YYEEEE. V was cut by 0 bases and J by 1 base, with 4 bases left in between. This CDR3 comprises 13 residues. The CDR3 nucleotides are TGTGCCAGCAGCTTGGGTTTCCAAGAGACCCAGTACTTC. Its translation: CASSLGFQETQYF.

V is TRBV5-6 and J is TRBJ1-2, with a weak D call TRBD1 (6 bases). Germline V gives CDR1 SGHDT, CDR2 YYEEEE. V shed 4 bases and J shed 4 bases, with 8 bases lying between them. The CDR3 extends over 12 amino acids. DNA for the CDR3: TGTGCCAGCAGCCAGGACAGCTATGGCTACACCTTC. Protein sequence: CASSQDSYGYTF.

The chain links TRBV7-9 to TRBJ1-1, with D unclear. V lost 4 bases and J 5 bases, leaving 14 bases between the germline ends. The germline CDR1 and CDR2 sequences are SEHNR and FQNEAQ (reference sequence). The CDR3 spans 14 residues. Here the CDR3 DNA reads TGTGCCAGCAGCTACTCGGTTTTGGGGACTGAAGCTTTCTTT. Its protein product is CASSYSVLGTEAFF.

This rearrangement joins TRBV2 to TRBJ1-2; D remains ambiguous. Germline loops: CDR1 SNHLY, CDR2 FYNNEI. V was cut by 2 bases and J by 9 bases, with 10 bases left in between. This CDR3 is 12 amino acids long. The CDR3 DNA follows: TGTGCCAGCAGTGAAAACTCTGTGAGCTACACCTTC. Translation: CASSENSVSYTF.

This chain joins TRBV30 and TRBJ1-2, with a tentative D call TRBD1 (6 bases). Trimming removed 2 bases at V and 8 bases at J, with 12 bases between. The CDR3 contains 12 residues. Germline CDR1 and CDR2: GTSNPN and SVGIG (reference sequence). CDR3: CAWSRQALGYTF. The CDR3 nucleotides are TGTGCCTGGAGTCGACAGGCCCTCGGCTACACCTTC.

The sample holds one count of this clone. The V gene is TRBV7-2, the J gene TRBJ2-5; D uncertain. The germline CDR1 and CDR2 sequences are SGHTA and FQGNSA. Trimming cost V 5 bases and J 7 bases, with 14 bases left between them. The CDR3 length is 13 residues. The CDR3 sequence: CASSPEAPRTQYF. DNA of the CDR3: TGTGCCAGCAGCCCAGAGGCCCCCAGGACCCAGTACTTC.